This entry lists 17 T cell receptor beta chains sequenced from one sample in a study of T cell responses to AZD1222 COVID-19 vaccine. Generated by immunoSEQ multiplex PCR, the TCRdb table keeps only in-frame clones and is missing some. The sample shows some 150,000 clones, 90% to 95% of them seen only once. The sample consisted of peripheral blood, taken on day 0 of MenACWY control vaccination. These receptors came from an adult in good health.

In DNA, the CDR3 is TGTGCCAGCAGCGTACGGGACAGGGGAAACACTGAAGCTTTCTTT. It is translated as CASSVRDRGNTEAFF. This rearrangement joins TRBV9 to TRBJ1-1; 10 bases are shared with TRBD1. CDR1 is SGDLS and CDR2 is YYNGEE in the germline V gene. Trimming at V came to 1 base and at J to 2 bases, leaving 2 bases not matched to a gene. The CDR3 has 15 residues.

V and J are TRBV28 and TRBJ2-5; the D gene is possibly TRBD2 (6 bases). The germline V gene encodes CDR1 MDHEN and CDR2 SYDVKM. Trimming left V 5 bases short and J 4 bases short, with 14 bases between. The CDR3 runs to 14 residues. The CDR3 reads CASSLPGSGETQYF. CDR3 bases: TGTGCCAGCAGTCTCCCGGGTAGCGGAGAGACCCAGTACTTC.

The gene calls are TRBV18 and TRBJ2-1; possibly TRBD1 or TRBD2 for D (5 bases each). The CDR3 loop spans 16 amino acids. Germline-derived CDR1 and CDR2 are KGHSH and LQKENI. Deletions cut 4 bases from V and 1 base from J, with 14 bases between. This CDR3 reads CASSQSLGESYNEQFF. CDR3 coding DNA: TGTGCCAGCTCACAATCCTTGGGGGAGTCCTACAATGAGCAGTTCTTC. The full variable domain, with the rest looked up from reference TRBV18 and TRBJ2-1, is NAGVMQNPRHLVRRRGQEARLRCSPMKGHSHVYWYRQLPEEGLKFMVYLQKENIIDESGMPKERFSAEFPKEGPSILRIQQVVRGDSAAYFCASSQSLGESYNEQFFGPGTRLTVL.

The gene calls are TRBV4-1 and TRBJ2-3; D may correspond to TRBD1 or TRBD2 (5 bases each). Trimming removed 4 bases from V and 1 base from J, with 15 bases in between. Germline V lookup: CDR1 MGHRA, CDR2 YSYEKL. The CDR3 has 16 amino acids. CDR3: CASSPVGAGGTDTQYF. For the CDR3, the DNA is TGCGCCAGCAGCCCAGTCGGGGCGGGTGGCACAGATACGCAGTATTTT.

V gene TRBV3-1 (or the pseudogene TRBV3-2) combines with J gene TRBJ1-3; TRBD1 is a possible D gene (6 bases). Germline V gene sequence: CDR1 LGHDT, CDR2 YNNKEL (reference sequence). The CDR3 is 15 residues long. The germline V and J ends were trimmed by 6 bases and 0 bases, with 12 bases remaining between them. The CDR3 nucleotides read TGTGCCAGCAGGCTCACAGGGTTCTCTGGAAACACCATATATTTT. This gives the protein CASRLTGFSGNTIYF.

The V call is TRBV7-8, the J call TRBJ2-1, with 14 nucleotides matching TRBD2. The CDR3 has 18 amino acids. Losses at the gene ends were 1 base for V and 9 bases for J; bases not matched to a gene: 11. Germline CDR1 is SGHVS and CDR2 is FQNEAQ. As DNA, the CDR3 is TGTGCCAGCAGCTTAGTTTTGGGGACTAGCGGGAGTCAGGGTGAGCAGTTCTTC. Protein: CASSLVLGTSGSQGEQFF.

This chain connects TRBV19 to TRBJ2-1, with D perhaps given as TRBD1 or TRBD2 (5 bases each). The CDR3 spans 15 residues. Trimming stripped 4 bases from V and 2 bases from J, with 12 bases between. In germline, CDR1 is LNHDA, CDR2 SQIVND (reference sequence). The CDR3 coding sequence is TGTGCCAGTAGTAGAGGGACGGCAACCTACAATGAGCAGTTCTTC. It translates to CASSRGTATYNEQFF.

This clone was seen a single time. The rearrangement links TRBV27 to TRBJ2-7; 8 bases map to TRBD2. Unmatched junction bases numbered 14, after V lost 10 bases and J lost 6 bases. Germline V gene lookup returns CDR1 MNHEY and CDR2 SMNVEV (reference sequence). CDR3 length: 14 residues. The DNA of the CDR3 is TGTGCCACCCGGGAGAGCGGGAGTGGTTTCGAGCAGTACTTC. Its translation: CATRESGSGFEQYF.

The genes are TRBV6-2 or TRBV6-3 and TRBJ1-1, with D possibly matching TRBD1 (5 bases). CDR1 MNHEY and CDR2 SVGEGT come from the germline V gene. CDR3 length: 13 amino acids. V lost 5 bases and J 5 bases, leaving 12 bases between the germline ends. As DNA, the CDR3 is TGTGCCAGCAGTCTATTGGGGCGAACTGAAGCTTTCTTT. Its protein product is CASSLLGRTEAFF.

In this sample, this clone turned up once. The chain combines TRBV2 with TRBJ2-5, with a possible D match to TRBD2 (5 bases). Germline assignment: CDR1 SNHLY and CDR2 FYNNEI. This CDR3 has 17 residues. With 0 bases removed from V and 0 bases from J, the gap between germline ends came to 14 bases. DNA for the CDR3: TGTGCCAGCAGTGAAGCGCGGGCATCGGCGTACCAAGAGACCCAGTACTTC. It encodes CASSEARASAYQETQYF.

The chain employs TRBV6-5 and TRBJ1-1; weak D call: TRBD1 (5 bases). Trimming took off 6 bases at V and 5 bases at J, with 19 bases between the two ends. The germline CDR1 and CDR2 sequences are MNHEY and SVGAGI. The CDR3 length is 15 residues. The CDR3: CASSSVWGGETEAFF. CDR3 nucleotide sequence: TGTGCCAGCAGCAGCGTTTGGGGAGGGGAAACTGAAGCTTTCTTT.

The chain is built from TRBV11-2 and TRBJ2-1, with D maybe TRBD2 (6 bases). Germline assignment: CDR1 SGHAT and CDR2 FQNNGV. The CDR3 spans 17 residues. V lost 0 bases to trimming and J lost 2 bases, with 14 bases between them. The CDR3 DNA follows: TGTGCCAGCAGCTTAGACCCCCCGTGGGGGGCCTACAATGAGCAGTTCTTC. Translating gives CASSLDPPWGAYNEQFF.

Remarks on this clone: The sample holds other DNA sequences that translate to the same CDR3. The chain joins TRBV18 to TRBJ2-2; D gene ambiguous. Trimming pared 3 bases from V and 5 bases from J, leaving 13 bases between. The CDR3 extends over 15 amino acids. Germline V gene lookup returns CDR1 KGHSH and CDR2 LQKENI. CDR3 sequence reads: CASSPQLQGTGELFF. The CDR3 nucleotides read TGTGCCAGCTCACCCCAATTACAAGGAACCGGGGAGCTGTTTTTT.

This rearrangement joins TRBV27 to TRBJ1-1; no definite D call. This CDR3 has 13 residues. Per the germline V gene, CDR1 is MNHEY and CDR2 is SMNVEV (reference sequence). Trimming removed 8 bases at V and 1 base at J, with 11 bases between. The CDR3 sequence: CASRERGNTEAFF. The CDR3 nucleotides read TGTGCCAGCCGCGAGCGCGGGAACACTGAAGCTTTCTTT.

The J gene is TRBJ1-3, the V gene TRBV30; no firm D call. Germline V lookup: CDR1 GTSNPN, CDR2 SVGIG (reference sequence). Trimming removed 0 bases at V and 8 bases at J, with 5 bases between. The CDR3 has 11 amino acids. CDR3 residues: CAWSVGDTIYF. Here the CDR3 DNA reads TGTGCCTGGAGTGTTGGGGACACCATATATTTT.

V gene TRBV30 combines with J gene TRBJ2-2; unclear D gene. The germline V gene has CDR1 GTSNPN and CDR2 SVGIG (reference sequence). The CDR3 totals 15 residues. The germline V and J ends were trimmed by 1 base and 3 bases, with 12 bases remaining between them. CDR3 sequence (DNA): TGTGCCTGGAGTGCCCTTCTTAGGGACACCGGGGAGCTGTTTTTT. Translating gives CAWSALLRDTGELFF.

The J gene is TRBJ1-1, the V gene TRBV9, with D possibly being TRBD1 (5 bases). Germline V gene lookup returns CDR1 SGDLS and CDR2 YYNGEE. The CDR3 has 15 amino acids. V was clipped by 0 bases and J by 3 bases, with 12 bases between them. This CDR3 reads CASSVVRGTYTEAFF. CDR3 sequence (DNA): TGTGCCAGCAGCGTAGTACGGGGGACGTACACTGAAGCTTTCTTT.